The clone carrying this TCR beta chain was seen once. This specimen comes from a study of shared T cell receptors in the human thymus. The CDR3 contains 12 residues. Germline CDR1 and CDR2: SEHNR and FQNEAQ (reference sequence). V gave up 1 base and J gave up 6 bases, with 7 bases separating them. Generated by immunoSEQ multiplex PCR, the TCRdb table keeps only in-frame clones and is missing some. The sample yields roughly 660,000 clones, around 87% seen once. These same records also appear under a second study, on human thymus T cells. As that study records: Corrective heart surgery yielded resections, and these provided the thymus tissue.

This chain links TRBV7-9 with TRBJ2-7, with D possibly being TRBD1 (6 bases). The TCR originated in a boy in the first two years of life with a congenital heart defect. The sequenced material came from thymocytes. CDR3 amino acids: CASSLGTAEQYF. As DNA, the CDR3 is TGTGCCAGCAGCTTAGGGACAGCCGAGCAGTACTTC.